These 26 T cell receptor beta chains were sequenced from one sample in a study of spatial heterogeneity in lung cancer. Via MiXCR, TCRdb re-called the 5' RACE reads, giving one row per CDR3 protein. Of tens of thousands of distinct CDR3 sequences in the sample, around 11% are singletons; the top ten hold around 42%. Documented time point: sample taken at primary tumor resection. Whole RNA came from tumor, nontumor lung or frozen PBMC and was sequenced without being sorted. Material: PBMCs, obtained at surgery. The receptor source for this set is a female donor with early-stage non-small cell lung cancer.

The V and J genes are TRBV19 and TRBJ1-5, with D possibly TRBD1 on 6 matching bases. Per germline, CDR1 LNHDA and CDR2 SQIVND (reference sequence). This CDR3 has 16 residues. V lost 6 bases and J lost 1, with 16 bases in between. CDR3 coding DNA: TGTGCCAGTAGGGACTACAGGGAGAGGAGCAATCAGCCCCAGCATTTT. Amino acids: CASRDYRERSNQPQHF.

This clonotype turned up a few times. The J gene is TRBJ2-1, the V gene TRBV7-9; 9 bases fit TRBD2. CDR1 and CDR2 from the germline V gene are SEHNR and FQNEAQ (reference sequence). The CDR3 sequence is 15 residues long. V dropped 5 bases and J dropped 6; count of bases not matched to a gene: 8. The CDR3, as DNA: TGTGCCAGCAGCCCCACGGGGCGGGGGGGCAATGAGCAGTTCTTC. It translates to CASSPTGRGGNEQFF.

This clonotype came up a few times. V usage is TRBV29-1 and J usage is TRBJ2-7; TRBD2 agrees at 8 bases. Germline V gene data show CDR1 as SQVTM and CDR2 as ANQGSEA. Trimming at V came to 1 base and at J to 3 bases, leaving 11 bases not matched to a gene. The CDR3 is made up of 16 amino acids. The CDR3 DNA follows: TGCAGCGTTGAAGTTCCAGCGGGGGACCAACTCTACGAGCAGTACTTC. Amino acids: CSVEVPAGDQLYEQYF.

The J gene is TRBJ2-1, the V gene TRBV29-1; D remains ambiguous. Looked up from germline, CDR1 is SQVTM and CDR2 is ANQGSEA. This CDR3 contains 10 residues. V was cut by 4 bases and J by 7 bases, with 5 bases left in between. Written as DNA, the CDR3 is TGCAGCGTTGGGGATAATGAGCAGTTCTTC. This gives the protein CSVGDNEQFF.

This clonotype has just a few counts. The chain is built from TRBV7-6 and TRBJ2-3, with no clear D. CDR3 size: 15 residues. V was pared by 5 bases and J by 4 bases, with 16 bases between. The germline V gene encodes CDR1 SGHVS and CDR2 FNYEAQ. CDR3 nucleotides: TGTGCCAGCAGCCTCAGCCCCCTAGAGTCAGATACGCAGTATTTT. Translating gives CASSLSPLESDTQYF.

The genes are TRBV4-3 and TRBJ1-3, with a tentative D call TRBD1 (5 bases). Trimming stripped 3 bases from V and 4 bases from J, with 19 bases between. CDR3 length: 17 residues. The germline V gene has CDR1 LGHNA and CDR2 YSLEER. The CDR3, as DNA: TGCGCCAGCAGCCACCAACTCACGGGGGATTCAGGAAACACCATATATTTT. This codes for CASSHQLTGDSGNTIYF.

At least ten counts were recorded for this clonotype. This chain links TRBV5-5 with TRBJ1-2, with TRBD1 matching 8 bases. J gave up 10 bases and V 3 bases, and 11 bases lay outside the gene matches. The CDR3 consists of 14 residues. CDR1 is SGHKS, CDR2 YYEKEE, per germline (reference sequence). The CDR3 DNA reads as TGTGCCAGCAGCTGGGGACAGGAAGCACCCAACTACACCTTC. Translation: CASSWGQEAPNYTF.

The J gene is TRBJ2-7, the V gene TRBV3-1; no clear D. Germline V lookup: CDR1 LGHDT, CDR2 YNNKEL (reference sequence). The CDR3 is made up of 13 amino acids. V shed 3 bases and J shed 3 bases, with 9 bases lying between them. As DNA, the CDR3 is TGTGCCAGCAGCCAGGTAATCAGCTACGAGCAGTACTTC. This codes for CASSQVISYEQYF.

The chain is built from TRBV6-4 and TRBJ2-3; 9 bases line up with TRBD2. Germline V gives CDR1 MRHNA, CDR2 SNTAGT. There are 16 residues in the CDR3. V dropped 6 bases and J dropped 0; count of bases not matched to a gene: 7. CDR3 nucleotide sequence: TGTGCCAGCAGCCAAGCGGGGGGCCTTAGCACAGATACGCAGTATTTT. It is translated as CASSQAGGLSTDTQYF.

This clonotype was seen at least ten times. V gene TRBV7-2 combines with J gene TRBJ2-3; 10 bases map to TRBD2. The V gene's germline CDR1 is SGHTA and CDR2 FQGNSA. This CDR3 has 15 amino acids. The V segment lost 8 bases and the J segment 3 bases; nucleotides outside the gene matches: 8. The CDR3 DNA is TGTGCCAGCGTACCGCCGGGACTAGCGACAGATACGCAGTATTTT. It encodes CASVPPGLATDTQYF.

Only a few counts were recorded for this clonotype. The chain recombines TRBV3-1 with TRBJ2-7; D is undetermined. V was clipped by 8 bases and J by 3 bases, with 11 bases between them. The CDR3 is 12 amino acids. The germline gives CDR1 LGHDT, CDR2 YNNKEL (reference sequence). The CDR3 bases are TGTGCCAGCGCCTCCTGGGGCTACGAGCAGTACTTC. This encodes CASASWGYEQYF.

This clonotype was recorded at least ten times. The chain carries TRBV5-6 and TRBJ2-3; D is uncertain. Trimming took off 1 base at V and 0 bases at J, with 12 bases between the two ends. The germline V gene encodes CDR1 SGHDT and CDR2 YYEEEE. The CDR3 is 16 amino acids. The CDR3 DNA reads TGTGCCAGCAGCTTGTACCTCGGTCCGAGCACAGATACGCAGTATTTT. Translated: CASSLYLGPSTDTQYF. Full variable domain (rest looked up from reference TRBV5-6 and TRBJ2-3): DAGVTQSPTHLIKTRGQQVTLRCSPKSGHDTVSWYQQALGQGPQFIFQYYEEEERQRGNFPDRFSGHQFPNYSSELNVNALLLGDSALYLCASSLYLGPSTDTQYFGPGTRLTVL.

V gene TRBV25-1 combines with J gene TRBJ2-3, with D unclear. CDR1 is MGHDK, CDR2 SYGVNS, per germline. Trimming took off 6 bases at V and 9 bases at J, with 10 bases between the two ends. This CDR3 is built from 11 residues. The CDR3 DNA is TGTGCCAGCAGAGGCGTCGACACGCAGTATTTT. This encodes CASRGVDTQYF.

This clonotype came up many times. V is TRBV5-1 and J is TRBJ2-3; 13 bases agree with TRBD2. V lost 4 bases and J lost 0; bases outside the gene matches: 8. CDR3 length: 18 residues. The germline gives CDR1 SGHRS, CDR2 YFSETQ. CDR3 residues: CASSVGGTSGVSTDTQYF. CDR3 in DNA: TGCGCCAGCAGCGTAGGAGGGACTAGCGGGGTTAGCACAGATACGCAGTATTTT.

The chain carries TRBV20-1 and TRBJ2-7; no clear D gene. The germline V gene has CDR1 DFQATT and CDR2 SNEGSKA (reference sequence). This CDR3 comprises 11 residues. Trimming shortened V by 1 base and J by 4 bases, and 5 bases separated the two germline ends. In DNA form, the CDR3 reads TGCAGTGCTAGAGTGGGTTACGAGCAGTACTTC. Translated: CSARVGYEQYF.

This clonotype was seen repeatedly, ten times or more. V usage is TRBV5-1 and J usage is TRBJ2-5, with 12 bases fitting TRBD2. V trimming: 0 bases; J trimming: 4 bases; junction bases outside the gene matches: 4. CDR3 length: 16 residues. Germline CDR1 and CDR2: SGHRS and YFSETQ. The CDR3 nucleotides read TGCGCCAGCAGCTTGGCCCTAGCGGGGGGGCCAGAGACCCAGTACTTC. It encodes CASSLALAGGPETQYF.

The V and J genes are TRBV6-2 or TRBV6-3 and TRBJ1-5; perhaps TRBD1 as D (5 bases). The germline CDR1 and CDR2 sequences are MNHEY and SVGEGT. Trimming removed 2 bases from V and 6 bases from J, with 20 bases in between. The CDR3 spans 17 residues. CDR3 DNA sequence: TGTGCCAGCAGTTACGGAGCAGGGCCAGGCCTAAGTCAGCCCCAGCATTTT. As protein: CASSYGAGPGLSQPQHF.

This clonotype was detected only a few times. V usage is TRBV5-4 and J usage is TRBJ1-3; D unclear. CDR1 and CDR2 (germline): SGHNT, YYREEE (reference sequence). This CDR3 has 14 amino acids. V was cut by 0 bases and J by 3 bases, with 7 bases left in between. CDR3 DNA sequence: TGTGCCAGCAGCTTGGAAGGGTTTGGAAACACCATATATTTT. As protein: CASSLEGFGNTIYF.

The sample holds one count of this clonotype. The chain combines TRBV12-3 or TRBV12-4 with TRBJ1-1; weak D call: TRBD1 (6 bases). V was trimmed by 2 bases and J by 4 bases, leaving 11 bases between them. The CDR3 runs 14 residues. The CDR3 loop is CASSLNRVSTEAFF. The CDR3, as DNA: TGTGCCAGCAGTTTAAACAGGGTGTCCACTGAAGCTTTCTTT.

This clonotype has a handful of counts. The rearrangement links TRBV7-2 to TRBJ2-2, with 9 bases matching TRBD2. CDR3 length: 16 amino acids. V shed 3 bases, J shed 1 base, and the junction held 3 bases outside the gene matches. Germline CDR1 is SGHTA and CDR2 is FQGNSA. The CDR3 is CASSLASGVNTGELFF. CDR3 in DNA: TGTGCCAGCAGCTTGGCTAGCGGGGTGAACACCGGGGAGCTGTTTTTT.

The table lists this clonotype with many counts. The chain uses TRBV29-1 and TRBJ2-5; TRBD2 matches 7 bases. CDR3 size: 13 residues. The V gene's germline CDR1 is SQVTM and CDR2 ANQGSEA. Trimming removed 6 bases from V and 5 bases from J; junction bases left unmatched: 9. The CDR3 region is CSVVERGEETQYF. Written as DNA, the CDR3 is TGCAGCGTCGTAGAGCGGGGAGAGGAGACCCAGTACTTC.

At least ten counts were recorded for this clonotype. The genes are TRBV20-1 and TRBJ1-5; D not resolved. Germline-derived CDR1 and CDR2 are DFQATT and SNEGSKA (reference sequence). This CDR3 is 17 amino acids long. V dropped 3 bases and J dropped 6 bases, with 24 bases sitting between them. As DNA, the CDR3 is TGCAGTGCTAGTGCAGACGAAGTGGGTATGCGAATTCAGCCCCAGCATTTT. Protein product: CSASADEVGMRIQPQHF.

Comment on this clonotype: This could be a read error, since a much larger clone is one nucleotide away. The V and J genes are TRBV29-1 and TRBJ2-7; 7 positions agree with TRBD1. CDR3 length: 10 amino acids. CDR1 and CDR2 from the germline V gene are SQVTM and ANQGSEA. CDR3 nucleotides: TGCAGCGTAGGGGGCCCCGAGCTGTACTTC. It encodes CSVGGPELYF.

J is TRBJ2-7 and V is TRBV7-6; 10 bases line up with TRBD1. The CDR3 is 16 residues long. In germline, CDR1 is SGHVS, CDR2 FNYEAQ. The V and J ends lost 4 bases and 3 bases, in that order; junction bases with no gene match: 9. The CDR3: CASSYLGQGVVYEQYF. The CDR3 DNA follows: TGTGCCAGCAGCTATTTAGGACAGGGGGTAGTCTACGAGCAGTACTTC.

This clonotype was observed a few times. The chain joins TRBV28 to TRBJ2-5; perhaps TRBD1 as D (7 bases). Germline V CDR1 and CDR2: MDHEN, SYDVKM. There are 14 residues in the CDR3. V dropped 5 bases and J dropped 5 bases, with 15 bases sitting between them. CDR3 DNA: TGTGCCAGCAGTAGCCATCAGGGGGGCGAGACCCAGTACTTC. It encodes CASSSHQGGETQYF.

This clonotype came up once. The CDR3 here is CASSQDPRDTEAFF. In DNA form, the CDR3 reads TGCGCCAGCAGCCAAGATCCCAGGGACACTGAAGCTTTCTTT. The chain recombines TRBV4-3 with TRBJ1-1; D is possibly TRBD1 (5 bases). Germline CDR1 LGHNA, CDR2 YSLEER. V lost 0 bases and J 3 bases, leaving 8 bases between the germline ends. The CDR3 totals 14 residues.